Below are 10 T cell receptor beta chains sequenced from a single sample in a study of shared clonotypes between healthy human individuals. The data were produced by immunoSEQ multiplex PCR, yet TCRdb's version contains in-frame clones alone and is incomplete. The sample has some 2.4 million clones; 90% to 95% are singletons. The source material was naive CD4+ T cells from PBMCs. Subset indicated: CD45RA+ positively selected. The receptors stem from a man aged 18 to 30 in good health. Some clones in this sample may be carry-over from other donors' samples.

To note about this clone: Different DNA sequences within this sample yield the same CDR3. The V gene is TRBV28, the J gene TRBJ2-7; D is unclear. The CDR3 has 12 amino acids. Looked up from germline, CDR1 is MDHEN and CDR2 is SYDVKM. V lost 2 bases and J lost 3, with 5 bases in between. The chain's CDR3 is CASSLVGYEQYF. As DNA, the CDR3 is TGTGCCAGCAGTTTAGTGGGCTACGAGCAGTACTTC.

As to this clone: Other nucleotide sequences in the sample specify the same CDR3. The V call is TRBV5-1, the J call TRBJ1-5; weak D call: TRBD1 (5 bases). The CDR3 contains 15 residues. Germline values: CDR1 SGHRS, CDR2 YFSETQ. The V end lost 1 base, the J end lost 2 bases, and 10 bases lay between the germline ends. CDR3 protein: CASSLTGTGNQPQHF. The CDR3 region has the DNA TGCGCCAGCAGCTTGACAGGAACCGGCAATCAGCCCCAGCATTTT.

The chain combines TRBV10-3 with TRBJ1-1; 10 bases map to TRBD1. Germline CDR1 is ENHRY and CDR2 is SYGVKD. This CDR3 is built from 16 residues. After removal of 6 bases from V and 3 bases from J, the junction contained 10 bases not matched to a gene. The CDR3 bases are TGTGCCATCAGGCCGGGACAGGGGCTCGGGCACACTGAAGCTTTCTTT. Translated, it gives CAIRPGQGLGHTEAFF.

Only one count was recorded for this clone. The gene calls are TRBV25-1 and TRBJ2-1, with 12 bases lining up with TRBD1. Germline loops: CDR1 MGHDK, CDR2 SYGVNS. The ends lost 10 bases at V and 7 bases at J; junction bases unmatched: 8. This CDR3 contains 14 residues. In DNA form, the CDR3 reads TGTGCCACTACTGGGACAGGGGGCTTGAATGAGCAGTTCTTC. Protein: CATTGTGGLNEQFF.

This chain joins TRBV2 and TRBJ1-5; D not certain. V was pared by 7 bases and J by 0 bases, with 19 bases between. The germline gives CDR1 SNHLY, CDR2 FYNNEI. The CDR3 runs to 17 residues. The CDR3 loop is CASTLNGGIYSNQPQHF. CDR3 DNA sequence: TGTGCCAGCACCCTCAATGGAGGGATCTATAGCAATCAGCCCCAGCATTTT.

This clone was observed once. The rearrangement uses TRBV5-5 and TRBJ1-2; the D gene is possibly TRBD1 (6 bases). V dropped 4 bases and J dropped 4 bases, with 23 bases sitting between them. Looked up from germline, CDR1 is SGHKS and CDR2 is YYEKEE (reference sequence). The CDR3 runs to 17 residues. The CDR3 here is CASSLTWTATSSYGYTF. CDR3 DNA sequence: TGTGCCAGCAGCCTAACTTGGACAGCGACCTCTTCCTATGGCTACACCTTC.

The chain joins TRBV5-1 to TRBJ2-5; TRBD1 matches at 9 bases. The V gene's germline CDR1 is SGHRS and CDR2 YFSETQ. Trimming at V came to 0 bases and at J to 3 bases, leaving 12 bases not matched to a gene. The CDR3 has 18 amino acids. The CDR3 DNA sequence: TGCGCCAGCAGCTTGGTCCCGACAGGGGGTTATACCAAAGAGACCCAGTACTTC. Its translation: CASSLVPTGGYTKETQYF.

The chain recombines TRBV12-5 with TRBJ1-2, with D possibly matching TRBD1 (6 bases). This CDR3 has 14 amino acids. V was pared by 2 bases and J by 5 bases, with 12 bases between. Germline values: CDR1 LGHNT, CDR2 FRNRAP. The CDR3 nucleotides read TGTGCTAGTGGTTTGAACAGGGTAAGGTATGGCTACACCTTC. Encoded protein: CASGLNRVRYGYTF.

The chain uses TRBV29-1 and TRBJ1-2; D ambiguous. The CDR3 sequence is 14 residues long. Germline CDR1 reads SQVTM; CDR2 reads ANQGSEA. V lost 2 bases and J 5 bases, leaving 15 bases between the germline ends. The CDR3 DNA sequence: TGCAGCGTTGAAACCGGTGGACTACGATATGGCTACACCTTC. This translates into CSVETGGLRYGYTF.

In this sample, this clone turned up once. The genes are TRBV27 and TRBJ1-5, with a possible D match to TRBD1 (5 bases). The V and J ends lost 5 bases and 5 bases respectively, with 16 bases between them. Germline CDR1 reads MNHEY; CDR2 reads SMNVEV (reference sequence). This CDR3 has 15 amino acids. The chain's CDR3 is CASSPPGAGYQPQHF. The CDR3 DNA reads as TGTGCCAGCAGTCCCCCCGGGGCAGGTTATCAGCCCCAGCATTTT.